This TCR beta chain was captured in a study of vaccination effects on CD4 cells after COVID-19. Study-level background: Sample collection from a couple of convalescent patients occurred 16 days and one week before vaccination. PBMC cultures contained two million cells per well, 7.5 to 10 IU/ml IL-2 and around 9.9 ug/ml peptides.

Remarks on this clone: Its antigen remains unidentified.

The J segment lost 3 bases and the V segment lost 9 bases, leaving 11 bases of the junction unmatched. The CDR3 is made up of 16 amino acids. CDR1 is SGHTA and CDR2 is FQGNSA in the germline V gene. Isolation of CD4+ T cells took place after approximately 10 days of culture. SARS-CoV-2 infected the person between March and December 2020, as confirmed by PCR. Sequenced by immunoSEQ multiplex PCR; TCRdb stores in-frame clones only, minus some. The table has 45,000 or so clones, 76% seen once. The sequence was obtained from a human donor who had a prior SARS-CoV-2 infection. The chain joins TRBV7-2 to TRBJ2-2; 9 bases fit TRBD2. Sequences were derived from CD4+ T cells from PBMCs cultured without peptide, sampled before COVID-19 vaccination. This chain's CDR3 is CASRRASGIDTGELFF. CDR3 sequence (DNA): TGTGCCAGTAGACGGGCTAGCGGGATTGACACCGGGGAGCTGTTTTTT. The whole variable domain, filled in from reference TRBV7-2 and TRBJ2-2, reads GAGVSQSPSNKVTEKGKDVELRCDPISGHTALYWYRQSLGQGLEFLIYFQGNSAPDKSGLPSDRFSAERTGGSVSTLTIQRTQQEDSAVYLCASRRASGIDTGELFFGEGSRLTVL.